This TCR beta chain was sequenced for a study of beta chain features in type 1 diabetes. Study-wide background: The number of sorted cells examined across all samples was 107,917,701.

As every portion of the isolated RNA was reverse transcribed, the sequencing read expressed TCRB transcripts. Sequencing used immunoSEQ multiplex PCR; TCRdb keeps in-frame clones, though not all of them. Here the sample spans about 160,000 clones, roughly 65% being singletons. Study conclusions and caveats: Type 1 diabetes patients showed a moderate but significant shortening of TCRB CDR3s in all four CD4+ subsets. In comparison with healthy donors, patients had naive, central memory and Treg TCRB repertoires that appeared more similar. The study found fewer insertions and more deletions at VDJ junctions in type 1 diabetes patients.

Turning to this clone: Its antigen is unknown.

V lost 4 bases and J lost 5, with 8 bases in between. The CDR3 totals 12 residues. Germline V gene lookup returns CDR1 SGHDN and CDR2 FVKESK. Markers CD45RO/CCR7/CD25/CD127/CD95/CD27 served to sort CD4+ naive, central memory, regulatory and stem cell-like memory cells. The sample taken for sequencing was naive CD4+ T cells from blood. The sequence came from a man aged 25-40 years with type 1 diabetes. This chain links TRBV14 with TRBJ2-5; D not certain. CDR3 bases: TGTGCCAGCAGCCGCAGGCGGGAGACCCAGTACTTC. Encoded protein: CASSRRRETQYF.